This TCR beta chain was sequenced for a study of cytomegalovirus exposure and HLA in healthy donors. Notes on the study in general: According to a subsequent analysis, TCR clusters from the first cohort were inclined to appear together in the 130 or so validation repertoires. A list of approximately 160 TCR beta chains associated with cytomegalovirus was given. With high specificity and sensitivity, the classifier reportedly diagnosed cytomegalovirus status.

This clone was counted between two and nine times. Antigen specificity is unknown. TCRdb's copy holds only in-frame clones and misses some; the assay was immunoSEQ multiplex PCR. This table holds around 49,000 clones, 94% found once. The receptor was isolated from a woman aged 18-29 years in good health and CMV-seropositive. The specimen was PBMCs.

The CDR3 DNA is TGTGCCAGCAGTGCGTCAGGGAGCACAGATACGCAGTATTTT. Its protein product is CASSASGSTDTQYF. The chain couples TRBV6-4 to TRBJ2-3, with D possibly TRBD1 on 5 matching bases. V was shortened by 4 bases and J by 0 bases, with 8 bases between the two germline ends. The CDR3 is 14 residues long. Germline V gene data show CDR1 as MRHNA and CDR2 as SNTAGT.